These 24 T cell receptor beta chains were sequenced from one sample in a study of response to subunit inactivated influenza vaccine. Each CDR3 protein is one row after TCRdb ran MiXCR on the RT-PCR reads. The sample comprises under 750,000 distinct CDR3 sequences, over 9.5% of which are singletons, and roughly 10% rests with the top ten. Sample: PBMCs from blood, taken on the day of vaccination. Receptors were obtained from a man aged 45 to 65 who received an inactivated influenza vaccine.

This clonotype came up many times. This chain uses TRBV3-1 with TRBJ2-7; possible D gene TRBD1, 5 bases. Germline assignment: CDR1 LGHDT and CDR2 YNNKEL (reference sequence). V was cut by 4 bases and J by 7 bases, with 26 bases left in between. The CDR3 covers 17 residues. The CDR3 coding sequence is TGTGCCAGCAGCCGAACGAGTCATGGGGCACCGTTTGAGGAGCAGTACTTC. It encodes CASSRTSHGAPFEEQYF.

This CDR3 is CASSPALGTGNTEAFF. DNA of the CDR3: TGTGCCAGCAGCCCGGCTTTAGGGACGGGGAACACTGAAGCTTTCTTT. The rearrangement uses TRBV5-5 and TRBJ1-1; maybe TRBD1 (5 bases). Germline V gives CDR1 SGHKS, CDR2 YYEKEE (reference sequence). This CDR3 has 16 amino acids. Trimming pared 4 bases from V and 1 base from J, leaving 17 bases between.

The rearrangement uses TRBV5-1 and TRBJ1-3, with 8 bases that match TRBD1. Germline V CDR1 and CDR2: SGHRS, YFSETQ. The J segment lost 0 bases and the V segment lost 5 bases, leaving 4 bases of the junction unmatched. CDR3 length: 15 amino acids. CDR3 nucleotide sequence: TGCGCCAGCAGACGGACAGGGAACTCTGGAAACACCATATATTTT. Translation: CASRRTGNSGNTIYF.

The chain is built from TRBV5-5 and TRBJ2-7; D might be TRBD1 (6 bases). Germline V gene sequence: CDR1 SGHKS, CDR2 YYEKEE (reference sequence). The germline V and J ends were trimmed by 3 bases and 2 bases, with 12 bases remaining between them. This CDR3 region has 14 residues. Here the CDR3 reads CASSSIGTTYEQYF. Written as DNA, the CDR3 is TGTGCCAGCAGCTCAATAGGGACAACCTACGAGCAGTACTTC.

This rearrangement joins TRBV12-3 or TRBV12-4 to TRBJ2-7, with D perhaps assigned TRBD1 or TRBD2 (5 bases each). Trimming removed 8 bases from V and 2 bases from J, with 16 bases in between. The CDR3 consists of 14 residues. The CDR3, as DNA: TGTGCCAGCGGGACGGCAAGGGAGACCTACGAGCAGTACTTC. Amino acids: CASGTARETYEQYF.

This clonotype was observed at least ten times. As DNA, the CDR3 is TGCGCCAGCAGCCTCGACAGGGGGCTCTACGAGCAGTACTTC. It yields the protein CASSLDRGLYEQYF. The genes are TRBV5-1 and TRBJ2-7; TRBD1 agrees at 10 bases. The CDR3 contains 14 residues. Per germline, CDR1 SGHRS and CDR2 YFSETQ. V was clipped by 4 bases and J by 3 bases; unmatched bases: 4. The whole variable domain, remainder taken from reference TRBV5-1 and TRBJ2-7, is KAGVTQTPRYLIKTRGQQVTLSCSPISGHRSVSWYQQTPGQGLQFLFEYFSETQRNKGNFPGRFSGRQFSNSRSEMNVSTLELGDSALYLCASSLDRGLYEQYFGPGTRLTVT.

The V call is TRBV12-3 or TRBV12-4, the J call TRBJ2-2, with 8 positions matching TRBD1. V shed 6 bases, J shed 0 bases, and the junction held 6 bases outside the gene matches. The length of the CDR3 is 16 residues. The CDR3 loop reads CASRRTGSSNTGELFF. Here the CDR3 DNA reads TGTGCCAGCAGACGGACAGGGTCTTCGAACACCGGGGAGCTGTTTTTT.

This clonotype was seen only a few times. Here the CDR3 DNA reads TGCGCCAGCAGCCAAGCTCCGGGACTAGCGGGGGGATACAATGAGCAGTTCTTC. This gives the protein CASSQAPGLAGGYNEQFF. The chain uses TRBV4-3 and TRBJ2-1, with 15 bases lining up with TRBD2. This CDR3 contains 18 residues. With 1 base clipped from V and 4 bases from J, the junction kept 5 bases outside the gene matches. Germline V gene data show CDR1 as LGHNA and CDR2 as YSLEER.

CDR3 in DNA: TGTGCCAGCAGCTTAGGGAGGAAAAACAAGCAGTACTTC. This encodes CASSLGRKNKQYF. The V and J genes are TRBV7-2 and TRBJ2-7, with D possibly being TRBD2 (5 bases). Germline values: CDR1 SGHTA, CDR2 FQGNSA. The CDR3 has 13 amino acids. Trimming removed 1 base from V and 8 bases from J, with 12 bases in between.

This clonotype came up a few times. The rearrangement uses TRBV10-3 and TRBJ2-7, with 7 bases aligning to TRBD1. The V gene end was trimmed by 8 bases and the J gene end by 5 bases; junction bases not matched to a gene: 15. This CDR3 spans 15 amino acids. The germline V gene has CDR1 ENHRY and CDR2 SYGVKD. CDR3 nucleotide sequence: TGTGCCATCTCCGAAGTATCCCGACAGGGCGACGAGCAGTACTTC. This encodes CAISEVSRQGDEQYF.

This clonotype was seen a single time. The chain combines TRBV30 with TRBJ1-5; D is perhaps TRBD1 (5 bases). The length of the CDR3 is 14 residues. Trimming took off 0 bases at V and 7 bases at J, with 13 bases between the two ends. Germline V CDR1 and CDR2: GTSNPN, SVGIG (reference sequence). In DNA, the CDR3 is TGTGCCTGGAGTGTGGTAGGGGTCGGGCAGCCCCAGCATTTT. This sequence encodes CAWSVVGVGQPQHF.

J is TRBJ2-3 and V is TRBV12-3 or TRBV12-4; 7 positions agree with TRBD2. V lost 7 bases, J lost 1 base, and 5 bases stayed unmatched. This CDR3 is 14 amino acids long. CDR3 DNA: TGTGCCAGCACCCCAACTAGCGGCACAGATACGCAGTATTTT. Protein: CASTPTSGTDTQYF.

The chain employs TRBV20-1 and TRBJ1-5; 10 positions match TRBD1. The V gene end was trimmed by 4 bases and the J gene end by 9 bases; junction bases not matched to a gene: 9. The germline V gene encodes CDR1 DFQATT and CDR2 SNEGSKA (reference sequence). CDR3 length: 14 residues. CDR3 sequence reads: CSANTGTGVGPQHF. CDR3 nucleotides: TGCAGTGCTAACACCGGGACAGGGGTTGGGCCCCAGCATTTT.

J is TRBJ2-1 and V is TRBV7-3, with 8 bases aligning to TRBD2. Germline trimming cut 4 bases from V and 7 bases from J; bases unmatched to any gene: 12. This CDR3 is 16 amino acids long. Germline CDR1 is SGHTA and CDR2 is FQGTGA. The CDR3 protein is CASSSGGTLSRNEQFF. Here the CDR3 DNA reads TGTGCCAGCAGCTCGGGGGGGACTCTCTCCAGAAATGAGCAGTTCTTC.

This clonotype was recorded many times. The chain is built from TRBV30 and TRBJ2-7, with TRBD1 identical over 7 bases. CDR3 length: 13 residues. The germline gives CDR1 GTSNPN, CDR2 SVGIG (reference sequence). The V gene end was trimmed by 1 base and the J gene end by 3 bases; junction bases not matched to a gene: 3. The CDR3 DNA sequence: TGTGCCTGGAGTGCTGGGACAGACTACGAGCAGTACTTC. As protein: CAWSAGTDYEQYF.

This clonotype was detected a few times. The chain combines TRBV7-9 with TRBJ2-3; 10 nucleotides align to TRBD2. Germline V lookup: CDR1 SEHNR, CDR2 FQNEAQ (reference sequence). The CDR3 extends over 14 amino acids. With 11 bases clipped from V and 5 bases from J, the junction kept 10 bases outside the gene matches. CDR3 region: CAYGPSGRRDTQYF. Here the CDR3 DNA reads TGTGCCTACGGGCCTAGCGGGAGACGAGATACGCAGTATTTT.

This clonotype was recorded a few times. The chain is built from TRBV7-9 and TRBJ2-6; tentatively, D is TRBD2 (6 bases). Per germline, CDR1 SEHNR and CDR2 FQNEAQ (reference sequence). The V and J ends lost 7 bases and 1 base respectively, with 11 bases between them. The CDR3 loop spans 15 amino acids. Here the CDR3 reads CASIPGGSGANVLTF. As DNA, the CDR3 is TGTGCCAGCATACCCGGGGGTTCTGGGGCCAACGTCCTGACTTTC. Full variable domain (rest looked up from reference TRBV7-9 and TRBJ2-6): DTGVSQNPRHKITKRGQNVTFRCDPISEHNRLYWYRQTLGQGPEFLTYFQNEAQLEKSRLLSDRFSAERPKGSFSTLEIQRTEQGDSAMYLCASIPGGSGANVLTFGAGSRLTVL.

The rearrangement uses TRBV28 and TRBJ2-7; 11 positions agree with TRBD2. J was trimmed by 2 bases and V by 6 bases; bases with no gene match: 9. Germline loops: CDR1 MDHEN, CDR2 SYDVKM. The CDR3 is 16 amino acids. Here the CDR3 DNA reads TGTGCCAGCAGCGCAACTAGCGGGAGATTCCCCTACGAGCAGTACTTC. The encoded protein is CASSATSGRFPYEQYF.

This clonotype was counted ten times or more. The chain employs TRBV4-3 and TRBJ2-1, with D tentatively TRBD1 (6 bases). The CDR3 loop spans 16 amino acids. Trimming removed 4 bases at V and 2 bases at J, with 15 bases between. The germline V gene has CDR1 LGHNA and CDR2 YSLEER. The DNA of the CDR3 is TGCGCCAGCAGCCTCGCCTTAGGGGGAACCTACAATGAGCAGTTCTTC. The encoded protein is CASSLALGGTYNEQFF.

This clonotype has ten or more counts. The V and J genes are TRBV6-2 or TRBV6-3 and TRBJ2-1, with TRBD2 matching 9 bases. J was trimmed by 3 bases and V by 5 bases; bases with no gene match: 8. The CDR3 is 16 amino acids. From germline, CDR1 is MNHEY and CDR2 SVGEGT. CDR3 sequence: CASSDPGTSFYNEQFF. CDR3 bases: TGTGCCAGCAGTGACCCCGGGACTAGCTTCTACAATGAGCAGTTCTTC.

A few counts support this clonotype. The chain links TRBV12-3 or TRBV12-4 to TRBJ2-2; TRBD1 matches at 10 bases. With V trimmed by 5 bases and J by 4 bases, 7 bases remained unmatched. There are 16 residues in the CDR3. The CDR3 reads CASSPDRGLGTGELFF. Written as DNA, the CDR3 is TGTGCCAGCAGTCCTGACAGGGGGCTTGGCACCGGGGAGCTGTTTTTT.

This clonotype was detected once. The chain has TRBV7-2 and TRBJ2-3; D is unresolved. V was pared by 7 bases and J by 10 bases, with 27 bases between. The germline CDR1 and CDR2 sequences are SGHTA and FQGNSA. This CDR3 has 16 amino acids. The CDR3 DNA reads TGTGCCAGCAACCCAGGAGAACTCCAGATTACCGCACCGCAGTATTTT. Protein sequence: CASNPGELQITAPQYF.

This clonotype was recorded at least ten times. The chain joins TRBV28 to TRBJ2-2; 8 positions match TRBD1. V trimming: 6 bases; J trimming: 2 bases; junction bases outside the gene matches: 5. Germline V lookup: CDR1 MDHEN, CDR2 SYDVKM. The CDR3 is 15 amino acids. The CDR3 spells CASRRQGKNTGELFF. CDR3 coding DNA: TGTGCCAGCAGACGACAGGGGAAAAACACCGGGGAGCTGTTTTTT.

There are many counts of this clonotype. CDR3 in amino acids: CASHGGNSYEQYF. CDR3 in DNA: TGTGCCAGCCATGGAGGCAACTCCTACGAGCAGTACTTC. J is TRBJ2-7 and V is TRBV12-3 or TRBV12-4; maybe TRBD2 (5 bases). V shed 8 bases and J shed 0 bases, with 11 bases lying between them. The CDR3 is 13 amino acids.